This entry features one TCR beta chain sequence. This clone has only one observation. The antigen it recognizes is unknown. No much larger clone exists at a distance of one base, and base qualities are not known. The CDR3 regions of human TCRbeta chains were analyzed by immunosequencing. The original pipeline was this. TCRs in the repertoires were compared against a reference library of SARS-CoV-2-specific TCRs that had been generated with the MIRA antigen-specificity platform. Breadth was defined as the fraction of unique TCRs that were SARS-CoV-2-associated, and depth was defined as the fraction of total T cells that were SARS-CoV-2-associated. Using the MIRA data, each spike-specific TCR was mapped to the spike region that the TCR reacts to and placed in a CD4 or CD8 class. Log10-transformed breadth and depth values were compared by one-way ANOVA with Sidak's multiple comparisons tests. TCRdb stores this immuneACCESS table with in-frame sequences only. Part of the clones is absent; in the studies checked, under half of the shortfall reflects unresolved V genes, and no reason is known for the rest. The DNA was the basis for D and trimming; V, J and clone size are from that table. This sample is represented by about 140,000 clones; around 90% of them were singletons. The ten top clones hold around 3% of the sample.

The CDR3 measures 11 amino acids from cysteine to phenylalanine. CDR3 DNA only is kept here, 33 bases in frame from base 1. V is cut by 4 bases and J by 9 bases, and the space between the germline ends is 10 bases. Taken from the germline V gene, the CDR1 and CDR2 loops are SGHRS and YFSETQ. The sample comes from a study of T cell responses to AZD1222 COVID-19 vaccine (dated by TCRdb to about 2021). Regarding the complete study: A total of more than 230 trial participants underwent TCR sequencing, of whom 207 had received two doses of AZD1222 and around 26 had received two doses of the MenACWY control vaccine. Trial participants were enrolled by age into 18-55, 56-69 and 70-plus year subgroups, with roughly 160, 29 and 62 TCR-sequenced participants respectively. What the work shows at the level of the full study, not this receptor alone: In the small 56-69-year group, the increase in depth fell short of significance, most likely because of low power. Because no day 14 peak-response samples were available, the repertoires could be characterized only after the peak T cell response. The vaccine-associated CD4 TCRs covered the entire spike protein, and the dominant responses fell in regions 160-218 and 743-854. Conclusions about previously exposed vaccinees were limited because only 5 or 6 AZD1222 recipients were SARS-CoV-2 seropositive at baseline. A significant rise in spike-specific TCR breadth and depth was observed after two AZD1222 doses relative to day 0 and relative to MenACWY recipients. Participants were mostly white British, with more females than males. The authors suggested clonal diversity may have been underestimated. Nearly half of unique spike-specific TCRs reportedly recognized epitopes outside regions mutated in the B.1.351 and B.1.1.7 variants.

The sample's time point, from its label and the paper: about 28 days (+/-7) after the second vaccine dose. AZD1222 recipients whose second dose came at about 4 weeks and those whose second dose came at about 12 weeks were combined into one group, since spike-specific TCR depth and breadth did not differ between the two schedules. Vaccinee samples were obtained from the UK trials COV001 and COV002, which included a single-blind randomized controlled phase 2/3 trial of AZD1222 (ChAdOx1 nCoV-19) in healthy adults. Trial participant PBMC samples were collected at day 0 and day 28 after the second dose for TCRbeta chain sequencing.

The sequence links TRBV5-1 to TRBJ1-1; a weak D assignment points to TRBD1 (6 bases agree). The source was peripheral blood, collected 28 days after the second AZD1222 dose. This sequence originates from an adult who received the AZD1222 COVID-19 vaccine. The CDR3 in this case is CASSGQTQAFF. The DNA sequence is TGCGCCAGCAGCGGACAGACTCAAGCTTTCTTT. Reference TRBV5-1 and TRBJ1-1 genes cover what lies past the CDR3, so the full variable domain is KAGVTQTPRYLIKTRGQQVTLSCSPISGHRSVSWYQQTPGQGLQFLFEYFSETQRNKGNFPGRFSGRQFSNSRSEMNVSTLELGDSALYLCASSGQTQAFFGQGTRLTVV.